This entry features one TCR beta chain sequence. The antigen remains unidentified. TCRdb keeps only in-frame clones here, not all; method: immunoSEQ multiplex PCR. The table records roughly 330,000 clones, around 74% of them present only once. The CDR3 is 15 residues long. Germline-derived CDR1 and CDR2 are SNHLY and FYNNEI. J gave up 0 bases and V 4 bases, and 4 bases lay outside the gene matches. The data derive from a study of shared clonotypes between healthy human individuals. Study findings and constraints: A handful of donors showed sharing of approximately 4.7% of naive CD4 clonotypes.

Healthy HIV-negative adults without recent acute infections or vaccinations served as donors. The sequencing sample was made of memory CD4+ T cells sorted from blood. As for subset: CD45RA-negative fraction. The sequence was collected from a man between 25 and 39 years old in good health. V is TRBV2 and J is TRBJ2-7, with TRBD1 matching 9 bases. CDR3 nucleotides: TGTGCCAGCAGTGCTGGGACAGGGATCTCCTACGAGCAGTACTTC. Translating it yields CASSAGTGISYEQYF.